This is a list of T cell receptor beta chains from one sample in a study of blood T cells in healthy people across ages. TCRdb independently ran MiXCR on the 5' RACE reads; one entry per CDR3 protein. The sample carries some 750,000 distinct CDR3 sequences, about 24% recorded once. Sequencing was performed on blood. The origin of the receptors is a man aged 65 to 85 in good health. Each CDR3 is given with its conserved first and last residue. The D gene is left open where the match is weak. Part of the rows lack a size; the others show once, few, many or a class for expanded clones.

j_call | clone_size | d_call | v_call | cdr3_aa | cdr3_nt
TRBJ2-1 | . | . | TRBV12-5 | CASGHDTYNEQFF | TGTGCTAGTGGCCACGACACATACAATGAGCAGTTCTTC
TRBJ2-3 | many | . | TRBV29-1 | CSVGYTTSTDTQYF | TGCAGCGTCGGTTATACTACTAGCACAGATACGCAGTATTTT
TRBJ2-5 | few | . | TRBV28 | CASSPGTRGYQETQYF | TGTGCCAGCAGTCCAGGGACACGGGGGTACCAAGAGACCCAGTACTTC
TRBJ1-5 | . | TRBD1 | TRBV6-5 | CASSYSGQGSNQPQHF | TGTGCCAGCAGTTATTCCGGACAGGGGAGCAATCAGCCCCAGCATTTT
TRBJ2-4 | . | . | TRBV24-1 | CATSDEWKNIQYF | TGTGCCACCAGTGATGAATGGAAAAACATTCAGTACTTC
TRBJ2-7 | few | . | TRBV27 | CASSQVVRGTYEQYF | TGTGCCAGCAGTCAAGTCGTTCGAGGGACCTACGAGCAGTACTTC
TRBJ1-2 | . | . | TRBV29-1 | CSVEATNYGYTF | TGCAGCGTTGAAGCTACTAACTATGGCTACACCTTC
TRBJ2-1 | few | TRBD2 | TRBV12-3/TRBV12-4 | CASSLLERGIEQFF | TGTGCCAGCAGTTTACTTGAGCGGGGTATTGAGCAGTTCTTC
TRBJ2-3 | . | . | TRBV5-1 | CASSLELGEADTQYF | TGCGCCAGCAGCTTGGAGCTGGGGGAGGCAGATACGCAGTATTTT
TRBJ2-3 | few | . | TRBV30 | CAWSGQTYTDTQYF | TGTGCCTGGAGTGGTCAGACATACACAGATACGCAGTATTTT
TRBJ2-7 | . | . | TRBV14 | CARCSEQYF | TGTGCCAGGTGCAGCGAGCAGTACTTC
TRBJ1-5 | . | . | TRBV20-1 | CSASRGGDQPQHF | TGCAGTGCTAGTCGCGGGGGCGATCAGCCCCAGCATTTT
TRBJ2-2 | . | . | TRBV11-2 | CASSASGLGTGELFF | TGTGCCAGCAGCGCGTCTGGTTTGGGCACCGGGGAGCTGTTTTTT
TRBJ2-1 | . | TRBD2 | TRBV14 | CASSPLGSGGLNEQFF | TGTGCCAGCAGCCCGCTTGGTAGCGGGGGGCTGAATGAGCAGTTCTTC
TRBJ2-7 | few | TRBD2 | TRBV10-2 | CASTEAGGLEQYF | TGCGCCAGCACTGAAGCGGGGGGGCTCGAGCAGTACTTC
TRBJ1-2 | few | . | TRBV12-3/TRBV12-4 | CASNGPRANYGYTF | TGTGCCAGCAATGGCCCCCGTGCTAACTATGGCTACACCTTC
TRBJ2-7 | . | TRBD1 | TRBV12-3/TRBV12-4 | CASSTSGTGANEQYF | TGTGCCAGCAGTACCTCCGGGACAGGGGCCAACGAGCAGTACTTC